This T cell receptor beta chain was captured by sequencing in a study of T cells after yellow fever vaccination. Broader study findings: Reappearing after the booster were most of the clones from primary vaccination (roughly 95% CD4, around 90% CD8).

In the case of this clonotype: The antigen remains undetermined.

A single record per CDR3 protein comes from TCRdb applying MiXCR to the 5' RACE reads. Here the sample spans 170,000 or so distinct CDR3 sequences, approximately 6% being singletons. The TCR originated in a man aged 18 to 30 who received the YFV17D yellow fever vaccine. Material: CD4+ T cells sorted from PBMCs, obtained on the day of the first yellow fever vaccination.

In DNA form, the CDR3 reads TGTGCCAGCAGTTACGAATTAAAAGGAGACAGGGAAGGCTACGAGCAGTACTTC. It is translated as CASSYELKGDREGYEQYF. The rearrangement joins TRBV6-2 or TRBV6-3 to TRBJ2-7, with 7 bases lining up with TRBD1. Looked up from germline, CDR1 is MNHEY and CDR2 is SVGEGT. The junction had 16 bases not matched to a gene; V was cut back by 2 bases and J by 3 bases. The CDR3 loop spans 18 amino acids.